The 13 T cell receptor beta chains reported below all come from one sample, sequenced in a study of molecular identifiers for immune sequencing clone quantification. TCRdb re-called the PCR reads through MiXCR, storing one row per CDR3 protein. The sample lists around 460,000 distinct CDR3 sequences; over 20% were seen once. Sequenced sample: naive CD8+ T cells from blood, with Jurkat cell RNA spiked in. Sample subset: FACS-sorted CD8+CD4-CCR7+CD45RA+ naive T cells. These receptors originate from a human donor in good health. Some libraries in this study had Jurkat cell RNA spiked in.

The sample holds many counts of this clonotype. The chain recombines TRBV27 with TRBJ2-2, with D uncertain. Germline values: CDR1 MNHEY, CDR2 SMNVEV (reference sequence). The CDR3 totals 14 residues. Trimming took 3 bases from V and 0 from J, leaving 5 bases between them. CDR3 amino acids: CASSFGPNTGELFF. CDR3 nucleotides: TGTGCCAGCAGTTTTGGGCCGAACACCGGGGAGCTGTTTTTT.

The genes are TRBV15 and TRBJ2-5; TRBD1 agrees at 8 bases. Germline CDR1 is LNHNV and CDR2 is YYDKDF (reference sequence). Unmatched junction bases numbered 11, after V lost 0 bases and J lost 5 bases. This CDR3 is built from 17 residues. The CDR3 DNA reads TGTGCCACCAGCAGAGATTGGAGCGGGCAGGGGGCCGAGACCCAGTACTTC. Translating it yields CATSRDWSGQGAETQYF.

The sample holds many counts of this clonotype. V and J are TRBV7-9 and TRBJ2-6; unclear D gene. CDR3 size: 15 residues. The germline V gene has CDR1 SEHNR and CDR2 FQNEAQ (reference sequence). Deletions cut 5 bases from V and 1 base from J, with 9 bases between. The CDR3: CASSAPHSGANVLTF. CDR3 coding DNA: TGTGCCAGCAGCGCCCCTCATTCTGGGGCCAACGTCCTGACTTTC. The full variable domain, completed using reference TRBV7-9 and TRBJ2-6, is DTGVSQNPRHKITKRGQNVTFRCDPISEHNRLYWYRQTLGQGPEFLTYFQNEAQLEKSRLLSDRFSAERPKGSFSTLEIQRTEQGDSAMYLCASSAPHSGANVLTFGAGSRLTVL.

This clonotype was counted only a few times. The V gene is TRBV6-1, the J gene TRBJ2-2; D may match TRBD1 or TRBD2 (5 bases each). The germline gives CDR1 MNHNS, CDR2 SASEGT. Trimming pared 8 bases from V and 3 bases from J, leaving 16 bases between. The CDR3 loop spans 15 amino acids. CDR3 sequence (DNA): TGTGCCAGCGCTCCGGAACGAGGGGACACCGGGGAGCTGTTTTTT. The encoded protein is CASAPERGDTGELFF.

This clonotype appeared a few times. The genes are TRBV10-2 and TRBJ2-7, with 8 bases matching TRBD2. Germline lookup yields CDR1 WSHSY and CDR2 SAAADI. This CDR3 comprises 14 residues. After removal of 6 bases from V and 2 bases from J, the junction contained 6 bases not matched to a gene. The CDR3 loop is CASRLTSDPYEQYF. The CDR3 nucleotides are TGCGCCAGCAGACTGACTAGCGACCCCTACGAGCAGTACTTC.

This clonotype came up many times. This chain connects TRBV11-2 to TRBJ1-1; no firm D call. Deletions cut 6 bases from V and 8 bases from J, with 13 bases between. The CDR3 runs 12 residues. CDR1 and CDR2 (germline): SGHAT, FQNNGV. DNA for the CDR3: TGTGCCAGCAGTCCCGACCGAAACGAAGCTTTCTTT. Its translation is CASSPDRNEAFF.

There are many counts of this clonotype. The CDR3 protein is CASSPSWDGSNQPQHF. In DNA, the CDR3 is TGCGCCAGCAGCCCATCCTGGGACGGTAGCAATCAGCCCCAGCATTTT. The chain couples TRBV4-3 to TRBJ1-5, with D perhaps matching TRBD1 (5 bases). The V end was cut by 4 bases, the J end by 0 bases, with 13 bases between. The CDR3 consists of 16 residues. Looked up from germline, CDR1 is LGHNA and CDR2 is YSLEER.

This clonotype was found many times. The genes are TRBV28 and TRBJ2-7; the match to TRBD2 covers 8 bases. Losses at the gene ends were 5 bases for V and 2 bases for J; bases not matched to a gene: 8. Per the germline V gene, CDR1 is MDHEN and CDR2 is SYDVKM. This CDR3 region has 15 residues. The CDR3 reads CASSEGPGLAYEQYF. CDR3 coding DNA: TGTGCCAGCAGTGAGGGGCCGGGACTAGCCTACGAGCAGTACTTC.

This clonotype was seen at least ten times. J is TRBJ2-4 and V is TRBV6-2 or TRBV6-3; weak D call: TRBD2 (6 bases). The CDR3 is 17 amino acids. CDR1 is MNHEY, CDR2 SVGEGT, per germline. V shed 2 bases and J shed 6 bases, with 20 bases lying between them. The CDR3 here is CASSYVVAVQNGNIQYF. The CDR3 bases are TGTGCCAGCAGTTACGTAGTAGCGGTCCAAAATGGAAACATTCAGTACTTC.

The V gene is TRBV18, the J gene TRBJ1-1; D is undetermined. The CDR3 is 16 amino acids. CDR1 KGHSH and CDR2 LQKENI come from the germline V gene. Trimming removed 3 bases at V and 4 bases at J, with 18 bases between. The CDR3 sequence: CASSPGSSRSGTEAFF. CDR3 sequence (DNA): TGTGCCAGCTCACCGGGTTCATCAAGGTCTGGCACTGAAGCTTTCTTT.

The table lists this clonotype with a few counts. V gene TRBV7-9 combines with J gene TRBJ1-2; possibly TRBD1 for D (5 bases). Trimming took 2 bases from V and 4 from J, leaving 17 bases between them. This CDR3 region has 16 residues. The germline V gene has CDR1 SEHNR and CDR2 FQNEAQ (reference sequence). DNA for the CDR3: TGTGCCAGCAGCTTACTACCCTTAAACAGGAGCTATGGCTACACCTTC. Translating gives CASSLLPLNRSYGYTF.

This clonotype was recorded at least ten times. This rearrangement joins TRBV19 to TRBJ2-7, with 7 bases that match TRBD1. Unmatched junction bases numbered 12, after V lost 1 base and J lost 6 bases. CDR3 length: 16 residues. Germline CDR1 LNHDA, CDR2 SQIVND (reference sequence). In nucleotides, the CDR3 is TGTGCCAGTAGTATAGGAGGCAGGGGGAAGTACCCCGAGCAGTACTTC. Residues: CASSIGGRGKYPEQYF.

This clonotype was detected many times. V gene TRBV7-9 combines with J gene TRBJ2-3, with 7 bases matching TRBD2. The J segment lost 0 bases and the V segment lost 5 bases, leaving 8 bases of the junction unmatched. CDR3 length equals 16 residues. CDR1 is SEHNR, CDR2 FQNEAQ, per germline (reference sequence). CDR3 bases: TGTGCCAGCAGCCCATGGGGCGGGAGCAGCACAGATACGCAGTATTTT. This translates into CASSPWGGSSTDTQYF. Complete variable domain (other parts from reference TRBV7-9 and TRBJ2-3): DTGVSQNPRHKITKRGQNVTFRCDPISEHNRLYWYRQTLGQGPEFLTYFQNEAQLEKSRLLSDRFSAERPKGSFSTLEIQRTEQGDSAMYLCASSPWGGSSTDTQYFGPGTRLTVL.